This TCR beta chain is from a study of shared clonotypes between healthy human individuals. Produced via immunoSEQ multiplex PCR; TCRdb's table is partial and in-frame only. The sample has 1.6 million or so clones; about 98.5% are singletons. This CDR3 is 14 amino acids long. Germline V CDR1 and CDR2: SGDLS, YYNGEE. Trimming removed 0 bases at V and 5 bases at J, with 11 bases between. A single count supports this clone. Material: naive CD4+ T cells sorted from blood. The sample's subset: CD45RA+ positively selected. The rearrangement uses TRBV9 and TRBJ1-1; D is ambiguous. This TCR came from a man aged 25 to 40 in good health. CDR3 residues: CASSVESRRTEAFF. CDR3 DNA: TGTGCCAGCAGCGTAGAGTCAAGAAGGACTGAAGCTTTCTTT. The entire variable domain, with the rest obtained from reference TRBV9 and TRBJ1-1, is as follows: DSGVTQTPKHLITATGQRVTLRCSPRSGDLSVYWYQQSLDQGLQFLIQYYNGEERAKGNILERFSAQQFPDLHSELNLSSLELGDSALYFCASSVESRRTEAFFGQGTRLTVV.